These 20 T cell receptor beta chains originate from one sample sequenced in a study of T cells in pancreatic ductal adenocarcinoma (dated by TCRdb to about 2017). The pancreatic ductal adenocarcinoma patients who were selected had gone through surgery without receiving any neoadjuvant therapy. The library was obtained by the immunoSEQ multiplex PCR assay. Sourced from immuneACCESS, this table was stored by TCRdb with only in-frame sequences that have V and J called. A share of the clones is absent; for the studies checked, an unresolved V gene accounts for under half, and the remainder has no known explanation. The sample yields roughly 100,000 clones; over 90% were counted once. About 3.4% of the sample belongs to the ten largest clones. The sequencing sample was made of PBMCs. The receptor source for this set is a human donor with pancreatic ductal adenocarcinoma.

This chain joins TRBV6-5 and TRBJ2-6; TRBD1 matches at 7 bases. With 6 bases clipped from V and 2 bases from J, the junction kept 4 bases outside the gene matches. The germline V gene has CDR1 MNHEY and CDR2 SVGAGI. The CDR3 covers 15 residues. The CDR3 loop is CASSWTGTGANVLTF. The DNA of the CDR3 is TGTGCCAGCAGCTGGACAGGAACTGGGGCCAACGTCCTGACTTTC.

This chain joins TRBV2 and TRBJ1-1; D is unresolved. CDR1 SNHLY and CDR2 FYNNEI come from the germline V gene. The germline V and J ends were trimmed by 8 bases and 9 bases, with 19 bases remaining between them. The CDR3 runs 13 residues. As DNA, the CDR3 is TGTGCCAGCGTGACCGGGGATAGGATGCAAGCTTTCTTT. Encoded protein: CASVTGDRMQAFF.

This clone was counted once. This chain connects TRBV19 to TRBJ1-4, with TRBD1 identical over 9 bases. Germline CDR1 reads LNHDA; CDR2 reads SQIVND (reference sequence). The J segment lost 7 bases and the V segment lost 5 bases, leaving 5 bases of the junction unmatched. The CDR3 spans 14 residues. In DNA, the CDR3 is TGTGCCAGTAGTCCGGGACAGGGCGGTGAAAAACTGTTTTTT. It translates to CASSPGQGGEKLFF.

This chain uses TRBV7-3 with TRBJ2-5; 13 bases fit TRBD2. The CDR3 has 16 amino acids. V lost 5 bases, J lost 4 bases, and 7 bases stayed unmatched. Looked up from germline, CDR1 is SGHTA and CDR2 is FQGTGA. CDR3: CASSPSGLAGAETQYF. Written as DNA, the CDR3 is TGTGCCAGCAGCCCTAGCGGACTAGCGGGAGCAGAGACCCAGTACTTC.

The chain has TRBV7-9 and TRBJ2-3; 7 bases fit TRBD2. The V gene end was trimmed by 5 bases and the J gene end by 2 bases; junction bases not matched to a gene: 1. Germline-derived CDR1 and CDR2 are SEHNR and FQNEAQ (reference sequence). CDR3 size: 13 residues. This CDR3 is CASSRDYTDTQYF. In DNA form, the CDR3 reads TGTGCCAGCAGCCGGGACTACACAGATACGCAGTATTTT.

The chain combines TRBV18 with TRBJ2-2, with a tentative D call TRBD1 (5 bases). V gave up 0 bases and J gave up 2 bases, with 10 bases separating them. Germline V gene data show CDR1 as KGHSH and CDR2 as LQKENI. This CDR3 region has 16 residues. The CDR3 protein is CASSPPSRDNTGELFF. The DNA for the CDR3 is TGTGCCAGCTCACCACCTTCCAGGGATAACACCGGGGAGCTGTTTTTT.

The chain combines TRBV19 with TRBJ2-1; the match to TRBD2 covers 14 bases. V lost 0 bases and J lost 3; bases outside the gene matches: 10. Germline V gives CDR1 LNHDA, CDR2 SQIVND (reference sequence). The CDR3 consists of 20 residues. The CDR3 nucleotides read TGTGCCAGTAGTATAGAGCTCCCCGGGACTAGCGGGAGTGGCTACAATGAGCAGTTCTTC. It specifies CASSIELPGTSGSGYNEQFF.

This chain joins TRBV4-1 and TRBJ2-1; TRBD2 is a possible D gene (5 bases). The CDR3 totals 15 residues. CDR1 is MGHRA, CDR2 YSYEKL, per germline. Trimming shortened V by 2 bases and J by 9 bases, and 17 bases separated the two germline ends. DNA for the CDR3: TGCGCCAGCAGCCAACCCGGCCTCCATCGGGGTGAGCAGTTCTTC. Residues: CASSQPGLHRGEQFF.

This rearrangement joins TRBV5-4 to TRBJ2-7, with 11 bases lining up with TRBD2. The CDR3 covers 15 residues. Trimming at V came to 0 bases and at J to 2 bases, leaving 1 base not matched to a gene. Germline V gene lookup returns CDR1 SGHNT and CDR2 YYREEE (reference sequence). CDR3 protein: CASSLATSGAYEQYF. CDR3 coding DNA: TGTGCCAGCAGCTTGGCGACTAGCGGGGCCTACGAGCAGTACTTC.

The chain is built from TRBV7-2 and TRBJ1-2, with a weak D call TRBD1 (5 bases). V dropped 1 base and J dropped 6 bases, with 12 bases sitting between them. The CDR3 is 14 amino acids. CDR1 SGHTA and CDR2 FQGNSA come from the germline V gene. The CDR3 coding sequence is TGTGCCAGCAGCTTAGTTAGGGGCTCTGATGGCTACACCTTC. The encoded protein is CASSLVRGSDGYTF. Drawing the rest from reference TRBV7-2 and TRBJ1-2, the complete variable domain is GAGVSQSPSNKVTEKGKDVELRCDPISGHTALYWYRQSLGQGLEFLIYFQGNSAPDKSGLPSDRFSAERTGGSVSTLTIQRTQQEDSAVYLCASSLVRGSDGYTFGSGTRLTVV.

This chain uses TRBV9 with TRBJ2-5; TRBD2 matches 14 bases. Germline V gives CDR1 SGDLS, CDR2 YYNGEE. The CDR3 sequence is 19 residues long. V trimming: 0 bases; J trimming: 5 bases; junction bases outside the gene matches: 12. CDR3 DNA sequence: TGTGCCAGCAGCGTAGGGGGACTAGCGGGAGAAGCAGGAAGCGAGACCCAGTACTTC. Translation gives CASSVGGLAGEAGSETQYF.

This chain connects TRBV9 to TRBJ1-3; TRBD1 matches at 11 bases. Germline CDR1 reads SGDLS; CDR2 reads YYNGEE. The V and J ends lost 4 bases and 2 bases, in that order; junction bases with no gene match: 5. This CDR3 is built from 16 residues. CDR3 in amino acids: CASSIGQGATGNTIYF. The DNA of the CDR3 is TGTGCCAGCAGCATCGGACAGGGGGCAACTGGAAACACCATATATTTT.

The chain employs TRBV7-9 and TRBJ2-2; no firm D call. The germline V gene has CDR1 SEHNR and CDR2 FQNEAQ (reference sequence). The CDR3 has 11 amino acids. Deletions cut 5 bases from V and 5 bases from J, with 3 bases between. This CDR3 is CASSQTGELFF. In DNA form, the CDR3 reads TGTGCCAGCAGCCAGACCGGGGAGCTGTTTTTT. Filled out from reference TRBV7-9 and TRBJ2-2, the complete variable domain reads DTGVSQNPRHKITKRGQNVTFRCDPISEHNRLYWYRQTLGQGPEFLTYFQNEAQLEKSRLLSDRFSAERPKGSFSTLEIQRTEQGDSAMYLCASSQTGELFFGEGSRLTVL.

The chain recombines TRBV27 with TRBJ2-3; D remains ambiguous. The CDR3 length is 16 residues. The germline V and J ends were trimmed by 1 base and 0 bases, with 11 bases remaining between them. In germline, CDR1 is MNHEY, CDR2 SMNVEV (reference sequence). The DNA of the CDR3 is TGTGCCAGCAGTTTATTTCTGGGCCTTAGCACAGATACGCAGTATTTT. It is translated as CASSLFLGLSTDTQYF.

V usage is TRBV4-2 and J usage is TRBJ2-2; D might be TRBD1 (6 bases). The ends were cut back, 1 base at V and 3 bases at J, with 12 bases in the middle. The CDR3 sequence is 16 residues long. Germline V lookup: CDR1 LGHNA, CDR2 YNFKEQ. CDR3 region: CASSQVQGLDTGELFF. CDR3 coding DNA: TGTGCCAGCAGCCAAGTACAGGGTTTGGACACCGGGGAGCTGTTTTTT.

V usage is TRBV13 and J usage is TRBJ2-2; possible D gene TRBD2, 7 bases. CDR1 is PRHDT and CDR2 is FYEKMQ in the germline V gene (reference sequence). This CDR3 has 15 amino acids. Deletions cut 5 bases from V and 2 bases from J, with 12 bases between. The CDR3: CASSRGGVNTGELFF. CDR3 coding DNA: TGTGCCAGCAGCAGGGGGGGGGTAAACACCGGGGAGCTGTTTTTT.

V is TRBV5-3 and J is TRBJ2-1; 9 bases are shared with TRBD2. TRBV5-3 carries the ORF label, with uncertain function. V was pared by 8 bases and J by 11 bases, with 8 bases of the junction left unmatched. This CDR3 comprises 12 residues. The CDR3 region is CASSFTSGQQFF. In nucleotides, the CDR3 is TGTGCCAGCAGTTTCACTAGCGGGCAGCAGTTCTTC.

The rearrangement links TRBV5-1 to TRBJ2-7, with D perhaps matching TRBD1 (6 bases). Trimming removed 0 bases from V and 4 bases from J, with 11 bases in between. This CDR3 is built from 14 residues. Per the germline V gene, CDR1 is SGHRS and CDR2 is YFSETQ. CDR3 bases: TGCGCCAGCAGCTTGGATCAGGGGAGATACGAGCAGTACTTC. It specifies CASSLDQGRYEQYF.

Only one count was recorded for this clone. This sequence joins TRBV9 and TRBJ2-7, with TRBD2 identical over 10 bases. This CDR3 spans 15 amino acids. The V gene's germline CDR1 is SGDLS and CDR2 YYNGEE. The trim removed 1 base at V and 1 base at J, leaving 2 bases unmatched. CDR3 DNA sequence: TGTGCCAGCAGCGTAACTAGCGGGGATTCCTACGAGCAGTACTTC. Protein product: CASSVTSGDSYEQYF.

The rearrangement joins TRBV5-4 to TRBJ2-7, with 11 bases fitting TRBD2. This CDR3 contains 16 residues. J was trimmed by 3 bases and V by 4 bases; bases with no gene match: 9. CDR1 is SGHNT and CDR2 is YYREEE in the germline V gene (reference sequence). The CDR3 DNA follows: TGTGCCAGCAGCGGAAATAGCGGGAGGGCCGTCTACGAGCAGTACTTC. It translates to CASSGNSGRAVYEQYF.